This record covers a single TCR beta chain. Repertoires were generated with immunoSEQ multiplex PCR, while TCRdb's copy carries only in-frame clones and drops some. The data hold approximately 450,000 clones, with 70% to 90% observed a single time. This record belongs to a study of blood T cell repertoires in COVID-19. Study context: Material from acute and convalescent COVID-19 was sourced from the United States, Italy and Spain.

Cohorts were based on clinical histories the participants reported. Germline V CDR1 and CDR2: SGHRS, YFSETQ. The CDR3 has 16 residues. J lost 5 bases, V lost 4 bases, and 10 bases had no gene match. Sequenced material: PBMCs or T cells enriched from blood (not recorded which). This TCR was recovered from a young woman with acute COVID-19. The chain is built from TRBV5-1 and TRBJ2-3, with 10 bases matching TRBD2. Written as DNA, the CDR3 is TGCGCCAGCAGCACAGATAGCGGGAGGCCCGGAGATACGCAGTATTTT. It is translated as CASSTDSGRPGDTQYF.